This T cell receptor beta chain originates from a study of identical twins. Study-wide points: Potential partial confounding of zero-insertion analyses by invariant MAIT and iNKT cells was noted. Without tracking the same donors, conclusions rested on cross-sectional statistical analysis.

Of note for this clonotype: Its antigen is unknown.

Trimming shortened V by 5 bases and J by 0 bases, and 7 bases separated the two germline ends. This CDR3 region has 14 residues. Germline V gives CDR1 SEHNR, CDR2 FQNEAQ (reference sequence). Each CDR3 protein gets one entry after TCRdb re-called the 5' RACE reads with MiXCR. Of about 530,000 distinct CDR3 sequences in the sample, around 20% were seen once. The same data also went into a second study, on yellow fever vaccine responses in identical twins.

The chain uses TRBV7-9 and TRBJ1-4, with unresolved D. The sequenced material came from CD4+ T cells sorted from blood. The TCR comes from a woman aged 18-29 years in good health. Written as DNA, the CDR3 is TGTGCCAGCAGCCAGACATCAACTAATGAAAAACTGTTTTTT. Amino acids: CASSQTSTNEKLFF.